What follows is one T cell receptor (beta chain) and its context. The antigen is not known. The sample belongs to a study of identifying expanded T cells in peripheral blood. Regarding the study as a whole: Variance in clone template counts between roughly 2-week samples significantly increased with total template count across all healthy donors. Over two and four weeks, about 17 and 20 clones changed, versus 1.2 between replicates.

The CDR3 has 15 amino acids. From germline, CDR1 is SGHNT and CDR2 YYREEE (reference sequence). The V end was cut by 0 bases, the J end by 2 bases, with 9 bases between. TCRdb keeps only in-frame clones here, not all; method: immunoSEQ multiplex PCR. There are over 100,000 clones in the sample; approximately 90% occur only once, and 13% to 15% lies in the top ten. Collection occurred without any documented infections or immune events in donors. The TCR comes from a person aged 18 to 69 in good health. Material: blood. The chain recombines TRBV5-4 with TRBJ1-3; no clear D gene. CDR3 nucleotide sequence: TGTGCCAGCAGCTTGGGACCTAACACTGGAAACACCATATATTTT. Encoded protein: CASSLGPNTGNTIYF. Using reference TRBV5-4 and TRBJ1-3 for the parts outside the CDR3, the full variable domain is ETGVTQSPTHLIKTRGQQVTLRCSSQSGHNTVSWYQQALGQGPQFIFQYYREEENGRGNFPPRFSGLQFPNYSSELNVNALELDDSALYLCASSLGPNTGNTIYFGEGSWLTVV.